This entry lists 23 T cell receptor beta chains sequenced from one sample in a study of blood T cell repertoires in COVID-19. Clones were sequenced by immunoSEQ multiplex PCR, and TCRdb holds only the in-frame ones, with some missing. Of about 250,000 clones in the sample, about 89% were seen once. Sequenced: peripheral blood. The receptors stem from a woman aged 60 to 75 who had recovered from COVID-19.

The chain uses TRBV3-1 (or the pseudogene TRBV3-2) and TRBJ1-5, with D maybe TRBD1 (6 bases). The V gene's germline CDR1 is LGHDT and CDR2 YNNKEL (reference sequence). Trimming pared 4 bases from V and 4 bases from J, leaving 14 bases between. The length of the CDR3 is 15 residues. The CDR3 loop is CASSPSRTANQPQHF. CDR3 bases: TGTGCCAGCAGCCCATCGCGGACAGCTAATCAGCCCCAGCATTTT.

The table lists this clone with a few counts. The CDR3 loop reads CASSLEGRGNQPQHF. The CDR3 bases are TGCGCCAGCAGCTTGGAGGGGCGAGGCAATCAGCCCCAGCATTTT. V is TRBV5-1 and J is TRBJ1-5; D perhaps matches TRBD1 (5 bases). V gave up 0 bases and J gave up 2 bases, with 9 bases separating them. Germline values: CDR1 SGHRS, CDR2 YFSETQ. The CDR3 length is 15 residues.

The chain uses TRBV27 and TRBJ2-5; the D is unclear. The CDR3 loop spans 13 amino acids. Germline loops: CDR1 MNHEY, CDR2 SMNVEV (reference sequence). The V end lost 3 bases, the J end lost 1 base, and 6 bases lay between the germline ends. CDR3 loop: CASSFAVQETQYF. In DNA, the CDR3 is TGTGCCAGCAGTTTTGCAGTCCAAGAGACCCAGTACTTC.

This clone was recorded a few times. CDR3 loop: CASRPGLAGGTQYF. The CDR3 DNA sequence: TGTGCCAGCAGACCCGGACTAGCGGGGGGGACGCAGTATTTT. The J gene is TRBJ2-3, the V gene TRBV4-2; 15 positions agree with TRBD2. V shed 6 bases, J shed 9 bases, and the junction held 4 bases outside the gene matches. There are 14 residues in the CDR3. Germline V gives CDR1 LGHNA, CDR2 YNFKEQ.

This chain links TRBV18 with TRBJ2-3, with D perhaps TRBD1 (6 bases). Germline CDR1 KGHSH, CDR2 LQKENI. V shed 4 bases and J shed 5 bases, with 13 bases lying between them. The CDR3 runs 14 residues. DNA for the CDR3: TGTGCCAGCTCACTTTCTGCACAGGGAGATACGCAGTATTTT. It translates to CASSLSAQGDTQYF.

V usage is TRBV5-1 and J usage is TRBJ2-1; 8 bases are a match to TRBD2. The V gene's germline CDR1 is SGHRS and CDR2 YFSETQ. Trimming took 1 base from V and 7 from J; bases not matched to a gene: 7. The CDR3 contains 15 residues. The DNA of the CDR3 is TGCGCCAGCAGCTTGCGCGCGGGGGGTACGAATGAGCAGTTCTTC. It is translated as CASSLRAGGTNEQFF.

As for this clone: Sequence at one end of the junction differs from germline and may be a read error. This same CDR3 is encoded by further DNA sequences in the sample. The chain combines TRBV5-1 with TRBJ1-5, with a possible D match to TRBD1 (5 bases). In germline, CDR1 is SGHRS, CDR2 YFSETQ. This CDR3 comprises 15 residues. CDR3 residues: CASSVGDGGGQPQHF. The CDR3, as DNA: TGCGCCAGCAGTGTGGGAGACGGGGGAGGTCAGCCTCAGCATTTT.

CDR3 region: CASRARTSGGSTDTQYF. For the CDR3, the DNA is TGTGCCAGTAGGGCTAGGACTAGCGGGGGTAGCACAGATACGCAGTATTTT. V and J are TRBV19 and TRBJ2-3; 13 bases are shared with TRBD2. This CDR3 spans 17 amino acids. After removal of 6 bases from V and 0 bases from J, the junction contained 6 bases not matched to a gene. Germline assignment: CDR1 LNHDA and CDR2 SQIVND (reference sequence).

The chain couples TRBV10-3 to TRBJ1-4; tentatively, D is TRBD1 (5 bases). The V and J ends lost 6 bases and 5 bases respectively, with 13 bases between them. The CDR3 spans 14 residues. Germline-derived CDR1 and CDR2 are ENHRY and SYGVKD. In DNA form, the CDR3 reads TGTGCCATCAGACCAGGGTTAAGGAATGAAAAACTGTTTTTT. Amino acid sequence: CAIRPGLRNEKLFF.

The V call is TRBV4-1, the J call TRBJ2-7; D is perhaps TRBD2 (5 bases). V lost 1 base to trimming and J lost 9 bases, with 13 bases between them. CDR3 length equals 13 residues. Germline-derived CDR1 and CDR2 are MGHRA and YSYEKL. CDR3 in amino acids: CASSQVVLRGQYF. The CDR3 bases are TGCGCCAGCAGCCAAGTAGTGCTACGGGGGCAGTACTTC.

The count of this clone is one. Here the CDR3 DNA reads TGCGCCAGCAGCTTGGAGGTAGCGGGGTATAAAGAGACCCAGTACTTC. Translation: CASSLEVAGYKETQYF. The chain joins TRBV5-1 to TRBJ2-5, with 8 bases lining up with TRBD2. The CDR3 totals 16 residues. Germline assignment: CDR1 SGHRS and CDR2 YFSETQ. The J segment lost 3 bases and the V segment lost 0 bases, leaving 7 bases of the junction unmatched.

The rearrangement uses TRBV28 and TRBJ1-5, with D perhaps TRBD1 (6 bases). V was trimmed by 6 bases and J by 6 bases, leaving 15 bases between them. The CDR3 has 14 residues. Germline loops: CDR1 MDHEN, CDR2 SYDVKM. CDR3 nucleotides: TGTGCCAGCAGACCAGGGGTGAGGAGTCAGCCCCAGCATTTT. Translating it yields CASRPGVRSQPQHF.

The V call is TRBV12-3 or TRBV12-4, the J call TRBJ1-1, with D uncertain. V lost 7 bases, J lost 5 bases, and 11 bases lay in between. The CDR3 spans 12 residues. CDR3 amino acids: CASTNGWTEAFF. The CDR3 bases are TGTGCCAGCACCAACGGGTGGACTGAAGCTTTCTTT.

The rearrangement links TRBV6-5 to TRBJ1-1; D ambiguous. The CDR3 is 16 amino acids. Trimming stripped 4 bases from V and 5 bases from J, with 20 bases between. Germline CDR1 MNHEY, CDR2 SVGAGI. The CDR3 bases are TGTGCCAGCAGTTCGCTAGTACAGCGGGAGAGGACTGAAGCTTTCTTT. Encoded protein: CASSSLVQRERTEAFF.

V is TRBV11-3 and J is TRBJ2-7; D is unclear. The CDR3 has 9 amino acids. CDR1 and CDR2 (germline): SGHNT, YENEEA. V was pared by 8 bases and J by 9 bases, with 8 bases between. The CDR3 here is CASPSGQYF. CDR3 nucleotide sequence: TGTGCCAGCCCTTCAGGGCAGTACTTC.

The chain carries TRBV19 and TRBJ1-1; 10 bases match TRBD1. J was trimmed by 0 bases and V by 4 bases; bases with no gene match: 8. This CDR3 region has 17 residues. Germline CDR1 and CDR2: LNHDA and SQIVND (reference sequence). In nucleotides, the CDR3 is TGTGCCAGTAGTACCGGACAGGGGGTTGGGGTGAACACTGAAGCTTTCTTT. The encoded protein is CASSTGQGVGVNTEAFF.

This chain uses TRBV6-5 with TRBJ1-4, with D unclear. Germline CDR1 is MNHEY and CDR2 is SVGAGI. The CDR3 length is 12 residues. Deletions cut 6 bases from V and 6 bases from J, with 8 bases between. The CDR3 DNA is TGTGCCAGCAGGCGCCCGGATGAAAAACTGTTTTTT. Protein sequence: CASRRPDEKLFF.

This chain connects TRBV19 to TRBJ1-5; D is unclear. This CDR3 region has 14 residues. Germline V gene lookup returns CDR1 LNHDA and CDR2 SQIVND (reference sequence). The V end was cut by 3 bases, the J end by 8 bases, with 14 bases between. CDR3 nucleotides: TGTGCCAGTAGTATGTCAAGGGAGATGGAGCCCCAGCATTTT. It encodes CASSMSREMEPQHF.

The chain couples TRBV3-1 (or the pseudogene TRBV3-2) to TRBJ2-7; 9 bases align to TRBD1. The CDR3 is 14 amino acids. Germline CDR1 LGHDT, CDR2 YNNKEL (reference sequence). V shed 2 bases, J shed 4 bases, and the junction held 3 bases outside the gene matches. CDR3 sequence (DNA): TGTGCCAGCAGCCAACCGGGACAGGGTTACGAGCAGTACTTC. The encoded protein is CASSQPGQGYEQYF.

The CDR3 DNA sequence: TGTGCCACTCAGGGGGGATTAAACATTCAGTACTTC. This codes for CATQGGLNIQYF. This chain joins TRBV28 and TRBJ2-4; TRBD1 is a possible D gene (7 bases). Germline loops: CDR1 MDHEN, CDR2 SYDVKM. The CDR3 is made up of 12 amino acids. V was trimmed by 10 bases and J by 6 bases, leaving 13 bases between them.

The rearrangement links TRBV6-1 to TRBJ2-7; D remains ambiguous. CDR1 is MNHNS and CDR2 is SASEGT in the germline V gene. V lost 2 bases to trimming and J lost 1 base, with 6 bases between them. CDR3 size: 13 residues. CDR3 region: CASSESRSYEQYF. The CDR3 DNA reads TGTGCCAGCAGTGAATCCCGGTCCTACGAGCAGTACTTC.

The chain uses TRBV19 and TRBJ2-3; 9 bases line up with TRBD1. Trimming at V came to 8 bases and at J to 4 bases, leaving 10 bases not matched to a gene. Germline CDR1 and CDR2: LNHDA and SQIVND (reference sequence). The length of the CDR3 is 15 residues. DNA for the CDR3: TGTGCCAGTTCCCTAGGGACAGGGTTTGCAGATACGCAGTATTTT. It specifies CASSLGTGFADTQYF.

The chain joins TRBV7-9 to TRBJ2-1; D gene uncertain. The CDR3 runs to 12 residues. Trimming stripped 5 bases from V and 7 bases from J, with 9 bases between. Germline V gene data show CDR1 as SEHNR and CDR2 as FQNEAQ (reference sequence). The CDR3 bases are TGTGCCAGCAGCCCAGTAAGAAATGAGCAGTTCTTC. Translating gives CASSPVRNEQFF.